This T cell receptor beta chain came from a study of T cell clonotyping in hematopoietic cell transplantation. Study context: Cytoreduction preceded collection of pretransplant recipient samples. Regarding the study as a whole: Pathologically expanded recipient clonotypes increased progressively from day 30 to day 180 as diversity fell. At the given depth, recipient repertoires were over 95% de novo clonotypes. Without cell sorting, CD4 versus CD8 contributions remain unresolved.

Time point noted: recipient sample about 28 days before transplant, after cytoreduction. Data came from immunoSEQ multiplex PCR; TCRdb stores just in-frame clones and leaves some out. The sample includes roughly 27,000 clones, approximately 80% seen only once; the top ten take approximately 24%. In this sample, this clone turned up once. Its antigen is undetermined. Per germline, CDR1 LGHNA and CDR2 YSLEER. Trimming removed 2 bases from V and 6 bases from J, with 18 bases in between. This CDR3 has 16 residues. This clonotype was sampled from a woman aged 60-75 years with acute myeloid leukemia. Some clones in this sample may be carry-over from other donors' samples. This rearrangement joins TRBV4-3 to TRBJ2-3, with D perhaps matching TRBD1 (5 bases). The starting material was peripheral blood mononuclear cells, obtained before stem cell transplant. The CDR3 sequence is CASSQQTQGGGDTQYF. DNA of the CDR3: TGCGCCAGCAGCCAACAAACGCAGGGCGGTGGGGATACGCAGTATTTT.